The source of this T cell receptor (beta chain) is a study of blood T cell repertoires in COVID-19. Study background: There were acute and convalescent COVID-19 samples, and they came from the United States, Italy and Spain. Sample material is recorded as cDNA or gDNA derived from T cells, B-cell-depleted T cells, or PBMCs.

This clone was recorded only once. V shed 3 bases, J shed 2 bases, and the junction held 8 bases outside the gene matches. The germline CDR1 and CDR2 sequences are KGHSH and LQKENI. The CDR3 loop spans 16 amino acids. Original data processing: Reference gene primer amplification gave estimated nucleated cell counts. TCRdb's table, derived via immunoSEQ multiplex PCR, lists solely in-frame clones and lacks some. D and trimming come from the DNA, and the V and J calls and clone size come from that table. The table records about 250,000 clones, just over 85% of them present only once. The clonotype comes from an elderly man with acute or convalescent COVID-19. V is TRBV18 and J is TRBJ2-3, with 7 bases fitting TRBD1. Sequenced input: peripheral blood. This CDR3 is CASSPLDRINTDTQYF. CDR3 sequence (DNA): TGTGCCAGCTCACCCCTGGACAGGATTAACACAGATACGCAGTATTTT. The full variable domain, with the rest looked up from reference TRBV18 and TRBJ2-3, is NAGVMQNPRHLVRRRGQEARLRCSPMKGHSHVYWYRQLPEEGLKFMVYLQKENIIDESGMPKERFSAEFPKEGPSILRIQQVVRGDSAAYFCASSPLDRINTDTQYFGPGTRLTVL.